The present T cell receptor beta chain was sequenced within a study of cytomegalovirus exposure and HLA in healthy donors. To note about this clone: Antigen specificity is unknown.

The PCR ran on 60 Vbeta and 13 Jbeta primers. The data were produced by immunoSEQ multiplex PCR, yet TCRdb's version contains in-frame clones alone and is incomplete. The data contain 150,000 to 200,000 clones, about 80% of them singletons. Study-level findings and limits: Productive status was seen about 87% or about 30% of the time for most TCR beta V segments in an earlier analysis. The study carried out a later analysis of TCR beta sequences. It associated under 20,000 of them with specific HLA alleles at a false discovery rate of 0.05. It was shown in a later analysis that HLA-associated TCR beta chains were more clonally expanded than other, equally common chains.

Sequenced: PBMCs. This clonotype originated in a woman between 40 and 50 years old in good health and CMV-seronegative.

CDR3 protein: CASSMGGLNYGYTF. The CDR3 DNA sequence: TGTGCCAGTAGTATGGGGGGACTTAACTATGGCTACACCTTC. The gene calls are TRBV19 and TRBJ1-2, with D possibly TRBD1 on 5 matching bases. CDR3 length equals 14 residues. Germline loops: CDR1 LNHDA, CDR2 SQIVND (reference sequence). The V end lost 3 bases, the J end lost 1 base, and 9 bases lay between the germline ends.